This T cell receptor (beta chain) emerged from a study of cytomegalovirus exposure and HLA in healthy donors. The study, taken as a whole, reports: By HLA locus, TCR association rates varied in a later analysis, with DRB1 showing the most and HLA-C the fewest. Cytomegalovirus-associated status was assigned to fewer than 200 TCR beta chains.

The PCR contained 60 Vbeta and 13 Jbeta primers. In the authors' workflow: Approximately 9.9 million shared chains were among the about 80 million unique TCR beta chains that a later analysis counted. Sequencing was performed with immunoSEQ multiplex PCR; in TCRdb, only in-frame clones are kept and a portion is missing. V and J calls and clone size are those listed in that table; D and trimming were worked out from the DNA. The sample holds about 100,000 clones, approximately 85% seen once. On this clone: Its antigen is not known.

The CDR3 extends over 15 amino acids. J was trimmed by 7 bases and V by 2 bases; bases with no gene match: 6. The germline gives CDR1 LNHDA, CDR2 SQIVND (reference sequence). This receptor was identified in a man between 25 and 39 years old in good health and CMV-seronegative. The J gene is TRBJ2-1, the V gene TRBV19, with 9 bases matching TRBD2. The sample was PBMCs. Here the CDR3 DNA reads TGTGCCAGTAGTATACGGGCGGGAGGGGGGAATGAGCAGTTCTTC. It translates to CASSIRAGGGNEQFF. The complete variable domain, with remaining parts taken from reference TRBV19 and TRBJ2-1, reads DGGITQSPKYLFRKEGQNVTLSCEQNLNHDAMYWYRQDPGQGLRLIYYSQIVNDFQKGDIAEGYSVSREKKESFPLTVTSAQKNPTAFYLCASSIRAGGGNEQFFGPGTRLTVL.